A selection of T cell receptor beta chains follows, all from one sample in a study of Ad26.COV2.S vaccination and SARS-CoV-2 variants. Sequencing used immunoSEQ multiplex PCR; TCRdb keeps in-frame clones, though not all of them. The sample yields more than 400,000 clones, around 91% seen once. The source material was peripheral blood, sampled in a trial of Ad26.COV2.S vaccine versus placebo. These receptors originate from a person aged 18-60 years who received the Ad26.COV2.S COVID-19 vaccine or a placebo. CDR3s include the opening cysteine and the closing phenylalanine or tryptophan. The D gene is left open where the match is weak. Expanded clones get a size class; other rows say once, few or many, or leave the size out.

TRBJ2-2,NA,NA,TRBV6-5,CAGRDGMNTGELFF,TGTGCCGGAAGGGACGGCATGAACACCGGGGAGCTGTTTTTT
TRBJ2-7,NA,NA,TRBV5-5,CASSLDYRTVSYEQYF,TGTGCCAGCAGCTTGGACTACCGGACAGTGTCCTACGAGCAGTACTTC
TRBJ2-2,NA,NA,TRBV3-1/TRBV3-2,CASSQVAGTGELFF,TGTGCCAGCAGCCAAGTGGCGGGCACCGGGGAGCTGTTTTTT
TRBJ2-3,NA,NA,TRBV28,CASSSPGQTDTQYF,TGTGCCAGCAGTTCCCCTGGACAGACAGATACGCAGTATTTT
TRBJ2-2,NA,TRBD2,TRBV7-3,CASSLFFVGLAGGYDGELFF,TGTGCCAGCAGCTTATTTTTTGTGGGACTAGCGGGAGGATATGACGGGGAGCTGTTTTTT
TRBJ2-7,NA,NA,TRBV5-6,CASSSGLTLSYEQYF,TGTGCCAGCAGTTCGGGACTGACGCTCTCCTACGAGCAGTACTTC
TRBJ2-7,NA,NA,TRBV21-1,CASSKGLTGGSSFYF,TGTGCCAGCAGCAAAGGATTGACAGGGGGGAGTAGTTTCTACTTC
TRBJ1-4,NA,NA,TRBV29-1,CSVAGASGEKLFF,TGCAGCGTTGCGGGGGCATCTGGTGAAAAACTGTTTTTT
TRBJ2-1,NA,TRBD2,TRBV14,CASSRPPSFAGGSHEQFF,TGTGCCAGCAGCCGGCCCCCATCGTTTGCGGGAGGGTCCCATGAGCAGTTCTTC
TRBJ2-1,NA,NA,TRBV7-6,CASSLAAGPNEQFF,TGTGCCAGCAGCTTAGCGGCCGGACCGAATGAGCAGTTCTTC
TRBJ2-7,NA,NA,TRBV28,CASSLVGEPYEQYF,TGTGCCAGCAGTTTAGTCGGGGAGCCCTACGAGCAGTACTTC
TRBJ2-5,NA,NA,TRBV15,CATSMEVERETQYF,TGTGCCACCAGCATGGAAGTTGAGAGAGAGACCCAGTACTTC
TRBJ1-5,once,NA,TRBV6-5,CASRQGSAQPQHF,TGTGCCAGCAGACAGGGTTCGGCTCAGCCCCAGCATTTT
TRBJ2-1,NA,TRBD2,TRBV28,CASSLLGLAGSEQFF,TGTGCCAGCAGTTTACTTGGACTAGCGGGAAGTGAGCAGTTCTTC
TRBJ2-1,NA,TRBD2,TRBV19,CASQRGPGGRPQFF,TGTGCCAGTCAGCGGGGGCCCGGGGGCCGCCCGCAGTTCTTC
TRBJ2-7,few,NA,TRBV7-9,CASSPVYEQYF,TGTGCCAGCAGCCCCGTCTACGAGCAGTACTTC
TRBJ2-7,NA,NA,TRBV11-3,CASSPPGGGGQYF,TGTGCCAGCAGCCCACCGGGGGGCGGTGGGCAGTACTTC
TRBJ1-4,NA,TRBD1,TRBV6-5,CASSYMTGNEKLFF,TGTGCCAGCAGTTACATGACAGGGAACGAAAAACTGTTTTTT
TRBJ2-3,NA,NA,TRBV28,CASSLQRTTDTQYF,TGTGCCAGCAGTTTACAAAGAACCACAGATACGCAGTATTTT
TRBJ2-2,NA,NA,TRBV6-5,CASRTPGELFF,TGTGCCAGCAGGACGCCCGGGGAGCTGTTTTTT
TRBJ2-3,NA,NA,TRBV9,CASSEGFQYTDTQYF,TGTGCCAGCAGCGAGGGATTTCAATACACAGATACGCAGTATTTT
TRBJ2-7,once,NA,TRBV28,CASRPQVDEQYF,TGTGCCAGCAGACCCCAGGTGGACGAGCAGTACTTC
TRBJ1-1,NA,TRBD1,TRBV6-2/TRBV6-3,CASSYSIGTGDTEAFF,TGTGCCAGCAGTTACTCGATTGGGACAGGGGACACTGAAGCTTTCTTT